This T cell receptor (beta chain) comes out of a study of Ad26.COV2.S vaccination and SARS-CoV-2 variants. Study-level findings and limits: Relative to placebo recipients, vaccine recipients exhibited elevated spike-specific TCR breadth.

Regarding this clone: Its antigen remains unknown.

Sequencing was performed with immunoSEQ multiplex PCR; in TCRdb, only in-frame clones are kept and a portion is missing. The table records 430,000 or so clones, 89% of them present only once. The CDR3 runs to 11 residues. The germline V and J ends were trimmed by 8 bases and 13 bases, with 12 bases remaining between them. Germline values: CDR1 MDHEN, CDR2 SYDVKM. The treatment is: over 15 received Ad26.COV2.S at low or high dose, single or two shots; roughly 5 received placebo; per-sample allocation not given. Day 63 after the first vaccine or placebo injection was the time point for sampling. The genes are TRBV28 and TRBJ1-6; D not certain. Sequencing used peripheral blood, obtained in a trial of Ad26.COV2.S vaccine versus placebo. This TCR came from a person between 18 and 59 years old who received the Ad26.COV2.S COVID-19 vaccine or a placebo. CDR3 loop: CASASYLPLHF. Here the CDR3 DNA reads TGTGCCAGCGCTTCATACCTCCCCCTCCACTTT.